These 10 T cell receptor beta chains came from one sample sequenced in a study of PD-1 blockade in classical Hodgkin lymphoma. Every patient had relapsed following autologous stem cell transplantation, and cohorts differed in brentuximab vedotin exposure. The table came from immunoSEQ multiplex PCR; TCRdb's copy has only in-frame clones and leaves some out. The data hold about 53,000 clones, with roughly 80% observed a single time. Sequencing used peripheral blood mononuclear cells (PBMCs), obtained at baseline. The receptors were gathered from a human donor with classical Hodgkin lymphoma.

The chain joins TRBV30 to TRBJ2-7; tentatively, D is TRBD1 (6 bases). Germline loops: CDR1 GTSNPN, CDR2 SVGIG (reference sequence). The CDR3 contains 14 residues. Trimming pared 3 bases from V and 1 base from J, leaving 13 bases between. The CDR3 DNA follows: TGTGCCTGGAGATCACAGGGCGGGTCCTACGAGCAGTACTTC. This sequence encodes CAWRSQGGSYEQYF.

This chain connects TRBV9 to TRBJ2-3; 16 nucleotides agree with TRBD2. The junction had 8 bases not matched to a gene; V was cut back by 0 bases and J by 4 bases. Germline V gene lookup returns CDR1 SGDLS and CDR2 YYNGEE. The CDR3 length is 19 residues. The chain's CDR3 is CASSVEGTSGRAVADTQYF. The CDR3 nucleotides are TGTGCCAGCAGCGTAGAGGGGACTAGCGGGAGGGCCGTGGCAGATACGCAGTATTTT.

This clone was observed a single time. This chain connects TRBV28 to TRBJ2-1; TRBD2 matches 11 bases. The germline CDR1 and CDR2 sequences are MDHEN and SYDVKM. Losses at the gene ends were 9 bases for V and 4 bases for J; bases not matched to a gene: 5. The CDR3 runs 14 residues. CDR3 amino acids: CASTTSGKYNEQFF. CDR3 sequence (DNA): TGTGCCAGTACGACTAGCGGGAAATACAATGAGCAGTTCTTC. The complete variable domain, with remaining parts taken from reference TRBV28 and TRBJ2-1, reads DVKVTQSSRYLVKRTGEKVFLECVQDMDHENMFWYRQDPGLGLRLIYFSYDVKMKEKGDIPEGYSVSREKKERFSLILESASTNQTSMYLCASTTSGKYNEQFFGPGTRLTVL.

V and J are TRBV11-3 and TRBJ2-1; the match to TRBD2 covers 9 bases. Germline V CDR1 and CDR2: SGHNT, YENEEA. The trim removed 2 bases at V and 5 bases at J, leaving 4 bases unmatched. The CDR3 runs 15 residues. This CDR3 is CASSLRAGGDNEQFF. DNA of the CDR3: TGTGCCAGCAGCTTAAGAGCGGGAGGCGACAATGAGCAGTTCTTC. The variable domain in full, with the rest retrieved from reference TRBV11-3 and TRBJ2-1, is EAGVVQSPRYKIIEKKQPVAFWCNPISGHNTLYWYLQNLGQGPELLIRYENEEAVDDSQLPKDRFSAERLKGVDSTLKIQPAELGDSAVYLCASSLRAGGDNEQFFGPGTRLTVL.

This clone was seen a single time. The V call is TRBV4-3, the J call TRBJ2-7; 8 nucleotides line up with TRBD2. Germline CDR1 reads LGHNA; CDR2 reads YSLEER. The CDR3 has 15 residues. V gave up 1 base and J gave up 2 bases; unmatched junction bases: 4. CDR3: CASSQASGRAYEQYF. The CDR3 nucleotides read TGCGCCAGCAGCCAAGCCAGCGGGAGAGCCTACGAGCAGTACTTC.

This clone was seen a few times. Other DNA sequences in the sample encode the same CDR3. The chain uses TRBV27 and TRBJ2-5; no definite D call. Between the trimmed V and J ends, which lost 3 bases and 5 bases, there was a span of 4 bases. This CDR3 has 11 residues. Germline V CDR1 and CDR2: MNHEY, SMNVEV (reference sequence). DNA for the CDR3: TGTGCCAGCAGTTTGGGTGAGACCCAGTACTTC. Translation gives CASSLGETQYF.

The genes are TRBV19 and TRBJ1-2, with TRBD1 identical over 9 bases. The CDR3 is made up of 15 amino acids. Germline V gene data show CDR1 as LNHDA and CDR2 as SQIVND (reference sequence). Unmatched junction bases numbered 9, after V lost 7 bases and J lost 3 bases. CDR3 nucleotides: TGTGCCAGTACCACAGGGGGCGGTGTGTACTATGGCTACACCTTC. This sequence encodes CASTTGGGVYYGYTF.

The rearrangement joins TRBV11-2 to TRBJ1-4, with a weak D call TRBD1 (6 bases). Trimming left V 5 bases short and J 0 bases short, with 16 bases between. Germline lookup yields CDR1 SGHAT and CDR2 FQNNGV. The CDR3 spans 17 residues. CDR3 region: CASSLRPQGTTNEKLFF. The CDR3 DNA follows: TGTGCCAGCAGCCTACGACCACAGGGAACAACTAATGAAAAACTGTTTTTT.

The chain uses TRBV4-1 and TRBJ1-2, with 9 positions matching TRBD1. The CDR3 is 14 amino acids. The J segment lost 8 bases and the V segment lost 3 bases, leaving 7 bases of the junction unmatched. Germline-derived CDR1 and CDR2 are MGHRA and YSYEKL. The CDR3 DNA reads TGCGCCAGCAGCCATCTATGGGACAGGGTAGGCTACACCTTC. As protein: CASSHLWDRVGYTF.

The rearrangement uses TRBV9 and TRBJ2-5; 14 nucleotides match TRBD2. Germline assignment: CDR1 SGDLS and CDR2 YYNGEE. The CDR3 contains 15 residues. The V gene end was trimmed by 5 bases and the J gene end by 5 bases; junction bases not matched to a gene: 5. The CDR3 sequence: CASSAGTSGSETQYF. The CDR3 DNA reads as TGTGCCAGCAGTGCCGGGACTAGCGGGAGTGAGACCCAGTACTTC.